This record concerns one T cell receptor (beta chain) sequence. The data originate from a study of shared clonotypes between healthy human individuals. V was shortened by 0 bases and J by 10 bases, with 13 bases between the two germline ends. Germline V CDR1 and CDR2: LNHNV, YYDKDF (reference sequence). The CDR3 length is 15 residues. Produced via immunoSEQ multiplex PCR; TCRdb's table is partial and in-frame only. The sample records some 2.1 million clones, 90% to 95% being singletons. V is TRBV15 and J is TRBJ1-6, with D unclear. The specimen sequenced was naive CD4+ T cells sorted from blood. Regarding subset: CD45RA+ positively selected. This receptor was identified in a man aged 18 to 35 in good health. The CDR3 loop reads CATSREFGFISPLHF. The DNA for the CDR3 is TGTGCCACCAGCAGAGAATTCGGCTTTATATCACCCCTCCACTTT.